This is a list of T cell receptor beta chains from one sample in a study of T-cell memory formation after mild COVID-19. One entry per CDR3 protein, called by TCRdb with MiXCR from the 5' RACE reads. The sample carries about 500,000 distinct CDR3 sequences, around 20% recorded once. The sequenced sample was PBMCs or a T cell subset sorted from them (not recorded which). The receptor source for this set is an adult woman who had mild COVID-19 (a few samples of this study predate the infection). Cell type and time point are not known. The conserved cysteine and the conserved F or W are not part of the CDR3 here. Clone size is stated in some rows and not others, as once, few, many or a class when expanded.

j_gene,v_gene,abundance,CDR3aa
TRBJ1-4,TRBV18,NA,ASSPPSPLNEKLF
TRBJ2-7,TRBV9,NA,ASSVTTGTGYHEQY
TRBJ1-5,TRBV11-2,NA,ASSLEGNGIPPHTLYSNQPQH
TRBJ2-2,TRBV14,NA,ASSQDHSYTGELF
TRBJ2-7,TRBV5-4,few,ASSSQSYEQY
TRBJ2-3,TRBV29-1,NA,SYRVGTQY
TRBJ1-2,TRBV6-5,NA,ASSYEGSYGYT
TRBJ2-1,TRBV7-8,NA,ASSPWGAGESNEQF
TRBJ1-1,TRBV29-1,NA,SVLWRGFTEAF
TRBJ2-1,TRBV20-1,NA,SATGRTSGSDNEQF
TRBJ2-1,TRBV7-9,few,ASGPGTSRNEQF
TRBJ2-5,TRBV23-1,few,ASPPRTQCGQETQY
TRBJ2-7,TRBV15,few,ATGPSRAYEQY
TRBJ1-1,TRBV5-5,many,ASSLRRQGSNTEAF
TRBJ2-1,TRBV24-1,many,ATSTLGVAGEYNEQF
TRBJ2-1,TRBV7-9,many,ASSSPEGGAYNEQF
TRBJ2-7,TRBV19,NA,ASSIGRGYEQY
TRBJ2-1,TRBV4-3,NA,ASSQDSGGLYNEQF
TRBJ1-2,TRBV12-3/TRBV12-4,few,ASSFGLRGNYGYT
TRBJ2-1,TRBV30,NA,AWNSGGASNEQF
TRBJ2-7,TRBV30,NA,AWRSGYEQY
TRBJ2-7,TRBV27,few,ASSSGMGTYPEQY
TRBJ2-3,TRBV7-9,NA,ASSVSDTQY
TRBJ2-3,TRBV7-3,few,ASSLQGVYGTQY
TRBJ2-7,TRBV7-2,few,ASSLEAGAAYEQY
TRBJ2-7,TRBV6-2/TRBV6-3,NA,ASSGTGFSSEQY
TRBJ2-7,TRBV5-1,NA,ASSLSTPGTYEQY
TRBJ2-2,TRBV11-1,NA,ASSLRPTSGPGELF
TRBJ2-1,TRBV4-1,few,ASSQGSGTVPWEQF
TRBJ2-3,TRBV5-1,NA,ASSLVAGADTQY
TRBJ2-1,TRBV9,NA,ASSVDGFLYNEQF
TRBJ2-1,TRBV5-6,NA,ASRGTTSPLGVQF
TRBJ2-2,TRBV7-3,few,ASSLVYTGELF
TRBJ2-3,TRBV7-3,NA,ASSLRGAGGVDTQY
TRBJ2-1,TRBV20-1,NA,SARHYNEQF
TRBJ2-3,TRBV5-1,few,ASSLAARQGIKDTQY
TRBJ1-2,TRBV24-1,few,ATSATGLNYGYT
TRBJ2-2,TRBV7-7,NA,ASATSEGTGELF
TRBJ1-1,TRBV20-1,NA,SAFNSVTEAF
TRBJ2-5,TRBV12-3/TRBV12-4,NA,ASTLAAGVGTQY
TRBJ2-2,TRBV25-1,few,ASSHLSAGTLYTGELF
TRBJ2-1,TRBV7-9,NA,ASSLAVDEQF
TRBJ2-5,TRBV9,NA,ASSVAWGGETQY
TRBJ2-1,TRBV7-6,NA,ASSLEFGEQF
TRBJ2-3,TRBV4-2,many,ASSQTDTQY
TRBJ2-3,TRBV11-3,many,ASSLDGTGTDTQY
TRBJ1-2,TRBV6-2/TRBV6-3,many,ASSQTGQGDYGYT
TRBJ2-7,TRBV12-3/TRBV12-4,few,ASSLEYGADSKSYEQY
TRBJ1-1,TRBV15,few,ATSSTTQRPSF
TRBJ2-5,TRBV6-6,many,ASSSSFTSVGKETQY
TRBJ1-1,TRBV6-5,NA,ASSYQGGTEAF
TRBJ2-5,TRBV7-9,few,ASSTGPRETQY